This TCR beta chain came from a study of T cells in Graves' hyperthyroidism and ophthalmopathy. Study-wide findings and caveats: Ophthalmopathy was told apart from stable hyperthyroidism by a 13 V-J model.

RNA transcripts were the template for amplifying TCR beta CDR3 regions. A set of HTBI primers served as the primers for a first-round RT-PCR of the TCR CDR3. Each CDR3 protein is one row after TCRdb ran MiXCR on the multiplex PCR reads. The profile shows around 490,000 distinct CDR3 sequences, about 20% of them singletons. About this clonotype itself: Its antigen is not identified.

The CDR3 spans 16 residues. V gave up 0 bases and J gave up 2 bases; unmatched junction bases: 9. Germline loops: CDR1 DFQATT, CDR2 SNEGSKA (reference sequence). Input material: blood. This rearrangement joins TRBV20-1 to TRBJ2-5; 7 positions agree with TRBD2. This sequence was found in a man aged 35-49 years with Graves' ophthalmopathy. The CDR3 region has the DNA TGCAGTGCTAGAGATCTGGCTAGCGGAGATCAAGAGACCCAGTACTTC. Translating it yields CSARDLASGDQETQYF.